The sequence of this TCR beta chain was determined in a study of T cells in localized non-small cell lung cancer. Points on this clone: Its target is not known.

Sequenced by immunoSEQ multiplex PCR; TCRdb stores in-frame clones only, minus some. The repertoire holds 20,000 to 30,000 clones, with around 85% as singletons. Overall study findings and caveats: Investigators sequenced only a single tumor region, leaving heterogeneity possible. Adjacent lung was found to contain a median approximately 50 of the top 100 tumor clones. The greatest T cell clonality was found in uninvolved adjacent lung (higher than in tumor).

CDR1 WSHSY and CDR2 SAAADI come from the germline V gene. The ends were cut back, 5 bases at V and 0 bases at J, with 13 bases in the middle. The CDR3 has 15 residues. This sequence originates from a man aged 40 to 69 with stage III squamous cell lung carcinoma. This material consisted of peripheral blood, taken before any cancer treatment. V is TRBV10-2 and J is TRBJ1-2; tentative D call: TRBD1 (5 bases). The CDR3 sequence: CASSPNRFPNYGYTF. The CDR3 DNA reads as TGCGCCAGCAGTCCAAACAGGTTCCCTAACTATGGCTACACCTTC.